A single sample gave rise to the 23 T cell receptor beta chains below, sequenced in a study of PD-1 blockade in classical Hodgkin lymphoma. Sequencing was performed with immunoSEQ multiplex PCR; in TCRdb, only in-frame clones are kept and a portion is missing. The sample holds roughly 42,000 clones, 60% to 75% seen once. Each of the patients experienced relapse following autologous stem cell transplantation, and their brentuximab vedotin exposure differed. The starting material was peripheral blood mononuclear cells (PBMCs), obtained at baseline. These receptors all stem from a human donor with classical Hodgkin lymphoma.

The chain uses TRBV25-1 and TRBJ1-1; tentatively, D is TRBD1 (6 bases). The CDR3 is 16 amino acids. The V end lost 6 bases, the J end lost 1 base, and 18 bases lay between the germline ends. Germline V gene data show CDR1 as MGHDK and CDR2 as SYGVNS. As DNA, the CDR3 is TGTGCCAGCAGCTTGGGGGGGGCTCAGGGGAACACTGAAGCTTTCTTT. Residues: CASSLGGAQGNTEAFF.

The CDR3: CASSSSGGPSVLTF. The CDR3 DNA is TGTGCCAGCAGCTCGTCGGGAGGGCCTAGCGTCCTGACTTTC. The rearrangement links TRBV7-3 to TRBJ2-6; 8 nucleotides align to TRBD2. Unmatched junction bases numbered 8, after V lost 4 bases and J lost 12 bases. The CDR3 consists of 14 residues. The germline gives CDR1 SGHTA, CDR2 FQGTGA.

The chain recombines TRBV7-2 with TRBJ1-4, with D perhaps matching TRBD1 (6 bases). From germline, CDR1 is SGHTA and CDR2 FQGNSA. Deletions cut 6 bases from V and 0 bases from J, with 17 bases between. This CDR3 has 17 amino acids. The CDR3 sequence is CASSLNRVLATNEKLFF. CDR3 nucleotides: TGTGCCAGCAGTTTAAACAGGGTTCTGGCAACTAATGAAAAACTGTTTTTT.

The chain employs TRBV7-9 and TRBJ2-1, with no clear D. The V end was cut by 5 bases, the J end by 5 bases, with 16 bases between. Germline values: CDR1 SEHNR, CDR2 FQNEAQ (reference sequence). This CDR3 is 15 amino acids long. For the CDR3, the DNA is TGTGCCAGCAGCCACAACTTGGACGGAAACAATGAGCAGTTCTTC. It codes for CASSHNLDGNNEQFF. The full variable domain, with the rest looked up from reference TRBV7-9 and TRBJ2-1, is DTGVSQNPRHKITKRGQNVTFRCDPISEHNRLYWYRQTLGQGPEFLTYFQNEAQLEKSRLLSDRFSAERPKGSFSTLEIQRTEQGDSAMYLCASSHNLDGNNEQFFGPGTRLTVL.

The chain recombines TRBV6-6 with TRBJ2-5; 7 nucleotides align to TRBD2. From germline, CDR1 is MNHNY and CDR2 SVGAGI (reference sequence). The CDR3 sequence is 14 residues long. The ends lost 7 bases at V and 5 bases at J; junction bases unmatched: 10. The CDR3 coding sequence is TGTGCCAGCACCTTAATCCGGGGGGAGGAGACCCAGTACTTC. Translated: CASTLIRGEETQYF.

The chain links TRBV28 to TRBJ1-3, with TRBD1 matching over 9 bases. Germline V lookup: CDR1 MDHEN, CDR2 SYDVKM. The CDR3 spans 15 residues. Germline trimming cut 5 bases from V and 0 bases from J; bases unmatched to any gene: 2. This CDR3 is CASSPTGGSGNTIYF. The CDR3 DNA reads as TGTGCCAGCAGTCCGACAGGGGGCTCTGGAAACACCATATATTTT.

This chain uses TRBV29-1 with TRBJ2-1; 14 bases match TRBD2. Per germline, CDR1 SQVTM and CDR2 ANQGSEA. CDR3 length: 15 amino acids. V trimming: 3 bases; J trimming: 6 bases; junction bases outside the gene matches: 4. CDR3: CSVDGLAGGPNEQFF. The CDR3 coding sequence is TGCAGCGTTGACGGACTAGCGGGAGGCCCCAATGAGCAGTTCTTC.

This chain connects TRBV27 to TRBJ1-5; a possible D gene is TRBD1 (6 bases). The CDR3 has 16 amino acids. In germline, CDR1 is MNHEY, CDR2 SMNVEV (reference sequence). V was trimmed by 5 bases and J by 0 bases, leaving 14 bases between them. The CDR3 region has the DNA TGTGCCAGCAGTCCACAAGGGGGAACTAGCAATCAGCCCCAGCATTTT. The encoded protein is CASSPQGGTSNQPQHF.

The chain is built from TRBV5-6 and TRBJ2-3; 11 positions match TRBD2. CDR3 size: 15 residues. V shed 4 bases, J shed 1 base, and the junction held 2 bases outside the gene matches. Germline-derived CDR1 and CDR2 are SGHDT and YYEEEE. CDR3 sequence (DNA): TGTGCCAGCAGCGTAGCGGGAGGGGGCACAGATACGCAGTATTTT. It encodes CASSVAGGGTDTQYF.

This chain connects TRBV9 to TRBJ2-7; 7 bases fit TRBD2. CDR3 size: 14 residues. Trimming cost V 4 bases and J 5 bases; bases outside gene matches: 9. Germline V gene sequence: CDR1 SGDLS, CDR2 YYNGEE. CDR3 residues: CASSPSGGFNEQYF. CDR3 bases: TGTGCCAGCAGCCCCTCCGGGGGGTTCAACGAGCAGTACTTC.

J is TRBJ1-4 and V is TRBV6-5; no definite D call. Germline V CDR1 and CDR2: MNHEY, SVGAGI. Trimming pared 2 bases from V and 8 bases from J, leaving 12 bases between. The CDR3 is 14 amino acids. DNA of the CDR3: TGTGCCAGCAGTTACCGCCAGAGGGTCGAAAAACTGTTTTTT. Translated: CASSYRQRVEKLFF.

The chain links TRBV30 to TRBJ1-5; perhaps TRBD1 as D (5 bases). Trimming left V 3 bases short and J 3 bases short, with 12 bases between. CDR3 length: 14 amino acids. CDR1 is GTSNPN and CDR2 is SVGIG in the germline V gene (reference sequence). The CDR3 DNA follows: TGTGCCTGGAGCACCGGGGCAGTCAATCAGCCCCAGCATTTT. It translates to CAWSTGAVNQPQHF.

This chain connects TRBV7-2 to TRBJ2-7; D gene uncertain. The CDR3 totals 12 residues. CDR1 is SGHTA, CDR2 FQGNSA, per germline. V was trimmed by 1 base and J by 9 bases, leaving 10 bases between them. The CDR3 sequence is CASSLGPWAQYF. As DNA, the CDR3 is TGTGCCAGCAGCTTAGGGCCCTGGGCGCAGTACTTC.

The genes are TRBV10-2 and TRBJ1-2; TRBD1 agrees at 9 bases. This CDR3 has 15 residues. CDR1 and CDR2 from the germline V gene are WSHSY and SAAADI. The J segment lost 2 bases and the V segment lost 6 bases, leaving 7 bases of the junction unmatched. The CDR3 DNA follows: TGCGCCAGCAGGCCCCGGGACAGGGTAAACTATGGCTACACCTTC. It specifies CASRPRDRVNYGYTF.

Here the CDR3 DNA reads TGTGCCAGTAGTCTCGGGACTAGCGACTATTCCTACGAGCAGTACTTC. Translating gives CASSLGTSDYSYEQYF. This chain links TRBV19 with TRBJ2-7; 10 nucleotides align to TRBD2. From germline, CDR1 is LNHDA and CDR2 SQIVND (reference sequence). The V gene end was trimmed by 5 bases and the J gene end by 1 base; junction bases not matched to a gene: 8. The CDR3 is made up of 16 amino acids.

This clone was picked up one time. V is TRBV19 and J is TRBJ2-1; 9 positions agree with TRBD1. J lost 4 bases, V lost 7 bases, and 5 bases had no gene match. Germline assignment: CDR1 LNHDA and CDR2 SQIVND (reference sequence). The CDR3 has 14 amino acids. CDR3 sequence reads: CASNIDRGYNEQFF. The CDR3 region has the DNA TGTGCCAGTAACATAGACAGGGGGTACAATGAGCAGTTCTTC.

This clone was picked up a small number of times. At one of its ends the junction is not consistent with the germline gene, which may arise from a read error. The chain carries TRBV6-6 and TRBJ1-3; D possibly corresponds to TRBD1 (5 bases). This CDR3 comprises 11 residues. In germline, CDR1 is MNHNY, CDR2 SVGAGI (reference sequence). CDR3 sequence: CASRGGNTMYF. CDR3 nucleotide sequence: TGTGCCAGCAGGGGGGGAAACACCATGTATTTT.

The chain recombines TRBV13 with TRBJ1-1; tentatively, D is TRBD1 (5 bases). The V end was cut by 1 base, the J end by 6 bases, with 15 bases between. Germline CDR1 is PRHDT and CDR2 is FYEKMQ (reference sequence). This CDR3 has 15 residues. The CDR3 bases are TGTGCCAGCAGCTTAGAAGGGGCAGGGAGGGCTGAAGCTTTCTTT. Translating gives CASSLEGAGRAEAFF.

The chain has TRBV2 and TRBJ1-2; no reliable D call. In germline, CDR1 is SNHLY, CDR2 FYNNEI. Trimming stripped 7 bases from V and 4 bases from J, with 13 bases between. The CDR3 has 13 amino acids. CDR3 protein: CASNSALGYGYTF. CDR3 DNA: TGTGCCAGCAACTCGGCTCTCGGCTATGGCTACACCTTC.

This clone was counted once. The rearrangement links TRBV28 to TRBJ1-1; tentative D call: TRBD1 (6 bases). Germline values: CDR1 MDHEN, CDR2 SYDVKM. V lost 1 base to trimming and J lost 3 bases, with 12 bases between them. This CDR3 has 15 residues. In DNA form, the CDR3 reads TGTGCCAGCAGTTTATTCCCAGGGGCCGACACTGAAGCTTTCTTT. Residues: CASSLFPGADTEAFF.

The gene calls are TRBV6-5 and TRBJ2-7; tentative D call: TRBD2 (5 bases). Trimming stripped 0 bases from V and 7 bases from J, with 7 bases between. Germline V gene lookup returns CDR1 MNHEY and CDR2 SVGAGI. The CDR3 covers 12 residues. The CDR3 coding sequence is TGTGCCAGCAGTTACTCGTGGGAGGAGCAGTACTTC. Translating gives CASSYSWEEQYF.

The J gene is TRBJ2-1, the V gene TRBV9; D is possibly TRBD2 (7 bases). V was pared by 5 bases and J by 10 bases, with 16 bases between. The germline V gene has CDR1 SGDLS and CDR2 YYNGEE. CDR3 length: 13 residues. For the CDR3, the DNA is TGTGCCAGCAGGGCAGGGGAGGGATACGAGCAGTTCTTC. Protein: CASRAGEGYEQFF. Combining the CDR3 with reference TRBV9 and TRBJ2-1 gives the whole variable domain DSGVTQTPKHLITATGQRVTLRCSPRSGDLSVYWYQQSLDQGLQFLIQYYNGEERAKGNILERFSAQQFPDLHSELNLSSLELGDSALYFCASRAGEGYEQFFGPGTRLTVL.

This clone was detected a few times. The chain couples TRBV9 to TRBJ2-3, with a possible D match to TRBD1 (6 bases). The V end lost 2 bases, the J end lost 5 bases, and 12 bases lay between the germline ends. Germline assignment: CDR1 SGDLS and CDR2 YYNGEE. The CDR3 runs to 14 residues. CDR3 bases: TGTGCCAGCAGCGTGTCAGGGGCTGGAGATACGCAGTATTTT. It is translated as CASSVSGAGDTQYF.